These 16 T cell receptor beta chains originate from one sample sequenced in a study of T cell responses to AZD1222 COVID-19 vaccine. Sequencing used immunoSEQ multiplex PCR; TCRdb keeps in-frame clones, though not all of them. In the table there are about 140,000 clones, roughly 92% of which are singletons. The material sequenced was peripheral blood, taken on day 0 of AZD1222 vaccination. These receptors were collected from an adult in good health.

V is TRBV6-5 and J is TRBJ2-7; tentative D call: TRBD1 (6 bases). CDR3 size: 14 residues. Trimming pared 6 bases from V and 3 bases from J, leaving 15 bases between. CDR1 and CDR2 (germline): MNHEY, SVGAGI. For the CDR3, the DNA is TGTGCCAGCAGCCCAATAGGGACATACTACGAGCAGTACTTC. This translates into CASSPIGTYYEQYF.

CDR3 nucleotides: TGTGCCAGCAGCGATCTAGCGGGAGGCTCCAATGAGCAGTTCTTC. As protein: CASSDLAGGSNEQFF. The V and J genes are TRBV4-2 and TRBJ2-1; 11 nucleotides agree with TRBD2. CDR1 is LGHNA, CDR2 YNFKEQ, per germline. The CDR3 is 15 amino acids. V was pared by 5 bases and J by 6 bases, with 6 bases of the junction left unmatched.

V is TRBV3-1 (or the pseudogene TRBV3-2) and J is TRBJ2-5; D is undetermined. Germline values: CDR1 LGHDT, CDR2 YNNKEL (reference sequence). The CDR3 extends over 12 amino acids. Trimming pared 1 base from V and 3 bases from J, leaving 3 bases between. The CDR3 DNA reads TGTGCCAGCAGCCAAGGAGAAGAGACCCAGTACTTC. Translating gives CASSQGEETQYF.

The rearrangement links TRBV19 to TRBJ2-2; perhaps TRBD2 as D (5 bases). Germline assignment: CDR1 LNHDA and CDR2 SQIVND (reference sequence). The CDR3 covers 14 residues. The ends were cut back, 5 bases at V and 5 bases at J, with 12 bases in the middle. The CDR3 sequence is CASSGYRGTGELFF. In DNA, the CDR3 is TGTGCCAGTAGTGGGTACCGGGGAACCGGGGAGCTGTTTTTT. Complete variable domain (other parts from reference TRBV19 and TRBJ2-2): DGGITQSPKYLFRKEGQNVTLSCEQNLNHDAMYWYRQDPGQGLRLIYYSQIVNDFQKGDIAEGYSVSREKKESFPLTVTSAQKNPTAFYLCASSGYRGTGELFFGEGSRLTVL.

In DNA, the CDR3 is TGTGCCAGCTCACCCGCTGGACAGGATTACGAGCAGTACTTC. This encodes CASSPAGQDYEQYF. The chain links TRBV18 to TRBJ2-7; 7 bases map to TRBD1. This CDR3 is built from 14 residues. Unmatched junction bases numbered 6, after V lost 3 bases and J lost 4 bases. CDR1 KGHSH and CDR2 LQKENI come from the germline V gene.

This chain links TRBV7-2 with TRBJ1-5, with D hard to call. Germline lookup yields CDR1 SGHTA and CDR2 FQGNSA. The CDR3 totals 14 residues. The ends were cut back, 2 bases at V and 2 bases at J, with 7 bases in the middle. The CDR3 DNA sequence: TGTGCCAGCAGCTTAAAGAGCGGCAATCAGCCCCAGCATTTT. Translated: CASSLKSGNQPQHF.

Regarding this clone: The same CDR3 can be traced to other DNA sequences in this sample. The genes are TRBV7-9 and TRBJ1-5; maybe TRBD1 (5 bases). Between the trimmed V and J ends, which lost 1 base and 3 bases, there was a span of 7 bases. The length of the CDR3 is 14 residues. Germline values: CDR1 SEHNR, CDR2 FQNEAQ (reference sequence). DNA of the CDR3: TGTGCCAGCAGCTTAGAGGACACCAATCAGCCCCAGCATTTT. Its protein product is CASSLEDTNQPQHF.

This sequence joins TRBV5-6 and TRBJ1-5; tentatively, D is TRBD1 (6 bases). With 0 bases removed from V and 7 bases from J, the gap between germline ends came to 8 bases. CDR1 is SGHDT and CDR2 is YYEEEE in the germline V gene. The CDR3 has 13 amino acids. CDR3 loop: CASSLDRVQPQHF. DNA of the CDR3: TGTGCCAGCAGCTTGGACAGGGTCCAGCCCCAGCATTTT.

V gene TRBV5-1 combines with J gene TRBJ2-7; D is unresolved. CDR3 length: 11 residues. Germline-derived CDR1 and CDR2 are SGHRS and YFSETQ. V shed 3 bases and J shed 3 bases, with 4 bases lying between them. CDR3 bases: TGCGCCAGCAGCTCGGACTACGAGCAGTACTTC. Encoded protein: CASSSDYEQYF.

J is TRBJ2-1 and V is TRBV27; TRBD1 is a possible D gene (5 bases). The CDR3 covers 13 residues. Trimming removed 2 bases at V and 9 bases at J, with 11 bases between. CDR1 is MNHEY, CDR2 SMNVEV, per germline (reference sequence). The CDR3 reads CASSLQGVTEQFF. The CDR3 coding sequence is TGTGCCAGCAGTTTACAGGGTGTAACTGAGCAGTTCTTC.

Worth noting for this clone: Additional DNA sequences in this sample encode the identical CDR3. This chain connects TRBV7-2 to TRBJ1-1; weak D call: TRBD1 (6 bases). This CDR3 has 13 amino acids. The germline V gene has CDR1 SGHTA and CDR2 FQGNSA. Trimming took 4 bases from V and 1 from J, leaving 7 bases between them. CDR3 nucleotide sequence: TGTGCCAGCAGCTCGACAGGGAACACTGAAGCTTTCTTT. It translates to CASSSTGNTEAFF.

The genes are TRBV10-3 and TRBJ1-3, with D unresolved. Trimming stripped 0 bases from V and 9 bases from J, with 21 bases between. The CDR3 contains 17 residues. Germline V gives CDR1 ENHRY, CDR2 SYGVKD. The DNA of the CDR3 is TGTGCCATCAGTGAGTCGGTTACTTTTCGGGCTGTCGGCACCATATATTTT. This codes for CAISESVTFRAVGTIYF.

The V gene is TRBV10-3, the J gene TRBJ2-2; TRBD1 matches 11 bases. In germline, CDR1 is ENHRY, CDR2 SYGVKD. The CDR3 has 16 residues. J gave up 7 bases and V 5 bases, and 9 bases lay outside the gene matches. The DNA of the CDR3 is TGTGCCATCAGTTTACCGGGACAGGGGGATGTCGGGGAGCTGTTTTTT. Amino acid sequence: CAISLPGQGDVGELFF.

This clone showed up just once. The chain recombines TRBV12-3 or TRBV12-4 with TRBJ1-4, with no clear D. The CDR3 sequence is 13 residues long. The germline V and J ends were trimmed by 5 bases and 6 bases, with 10 bases remaining between them. This chain's CDR3 is CASSPRHHEKLFF. CDR3 in DNA: TGTGCCAGCAGTCCCAGACATCATGAAAAACTGTTTTTT.

The rearrangement uses TRBV24-1 and TRBJ2-3, with D perhaps matching TRBD1 or TRBD2 (6 bases each). Trimming cost V 9 bases and J 7 bases, with 16 bases left between them. The CDR3 is 13 amino acids. CDR1 KGHDR and CDR2 SFDVKD come from the germline V gene. The CDR3 coding sequence is TGTGCCACCGGGGGGCAGGCCAGAAATACGCAGTATTTT. It is translated as CATGGQARNTQYF.

The V gene is TRBV18, the J gene TRBJ1-1, with D possibly matching TRBD1 (5 bases). CDR1 is KGHSH and CDR2 is LQKENI in the germline V gene. The length of the CDR3 is 14 residues. The germline V and J ends were trimmed by 2 bases and 2 bases, with 9 bases remaining between them. The DNA of the CDR3 is TGTGCCAGCTCACCAGGGGGGATTAACACTGAAGCTTTCTTT. It yields the protein CASSPGGINTEAFF.